This TCR beta chain was recovered during a study of regulatory T cells in long-lasting Graves disease. Sequencing libraries for TCR beta were prepared with iRepertoire HTBI primers and Arm-PCR of CDR3 regions. TCRdb processed the multiplex PCR reads anew with MiXCR; each CDR3 protein has one entry. Of some 410,000 distinct CDR3 sequences in the sample, roughly 15% were seen once. Stated time point: newly diagnosed GD, antithyroid drugs for less than 3 months. PBMC RNA served as the TCR library source. The same sample was also studied in work on T cells in Graves' hyperthyroidism and ophthalmopathy. That source notes: Those with hyperthyroidism were 18 to 65 years old, newly diagnosed, and ill for under 2 months. Diagnostic decisions used clinical symptoms, serum thyroxine and TRAb, thyroid ultrasound and orbital computed tomography.

The sequence derives from a young woman with Graves disease. The source material was peripheral blood mononuclear cells (PBMCs), sampled at new diagnosis, from a patient treated with antithyroid drugs.

DNA of the CDR3: TGCGCCAGCAGCTTGTCCTATGCTAATGAGCAGTTCTTC. This sequence encodes CASSLSYANEQFF. The J gene is TRBJ2-1, the V gene TRBV5-1, with D uncertain. CDR3 length: 13 residues. CDR1 and CDR2 (germline): SGHRS, YFSETQ. Trimming shortened V by 1 base and J by 7 bases, and 9 bases separated the two germline ends.